The present TCR beta chain was sequenced within a study of neurological immune-mediated disorders. Ten or more counts support this clonotype. TCRdb re-analysed the 5' RACE reads in MiXCR, keeping a single row per CDR3 protein. The sample carries about 45,000 distinct CDR3 sequences, approximately 13% recorded once. V lost 4 bases to trimming and J lost 12 bases, with 16 bases between them. The V gene's germline CDR1 is SQVTM and CDR2 ANQGSEA. The CDR3 extends over 12 amino acids. Time point described: longitudinal time-point 3. The specimen sequenced was PBMCs. The chain employs TRBV29-1 and TRBJ2-1; the D gene is possibly TRBD2 (7 bases). The TCR comes from a man aged 30 to 45 in good health. The CDR3 region is CSVGLRGGVQFF. CDR3 nucleotides: TGCAGCGTTGGTTTGCGAGGGGGGGTGCAGTTCTTC.